The TCR beta chain described here comes from a study of Ad26.COV2.S vaccination and SARS-CoV-2 variants. Regarding the study as a whole: Total T cell responses, in the TCR breadth and depth analyses, may have been underestimated.

Profiled with immunoSEQ multiplex PCR; TCRdb holds only in-frame clones, not every one. The sample carries about 390,000 clones, approximately 90% recorded once. As concerns this clone: What it binds is unknown.

The treatment is: roughly 20 received Ad26.COV2.S at low or high dose, single or two shots; roughly five received placebo; per-sample allocation not given. The samples were gathered on day 63 after the first injection of vaccine or placebo. In the vaccine, an Ad26 vector expressed the SARS-CoV-2 spike of the Wuhan strain. V lost 4 bases and J lost 9; bases outside the gene matches: 6. This CDR3 region has 14 residues. Germline CDR1 LGHDT, CDR2 YNNKEL (reference sequence). The TCR comes from a person between 18 and 60 years old who received the Ad26.COV2.S COVID-19 vaccine or a placebo. Sequences were derived from peripheral blood, sampled in a trial of Ad26.COV2.S vaccine versus placebo. This rearrangement joins TRBV3-1 (or the pseudogene TRBV3-2) to TRBJ2-1; TRBD2 matches at 10 bases. The CDR3: CASSLSGGAFEQFF. CDR3 nucleotides: TGTGCCAGCAGCCTCAGCGGGGGGGCTTTTGAGCAGTTCTTC.